This T cell receptor beta chain originates from a study of STAT5B mutations in CD4+ large granular lymphocyte leukemia. This CDR3 is built from 17 residues. Trimming cost V 5 bases and J 5 bases; bases outside gene matches: 13. Germline V gene lookup returns CDR1 MNHEY and CDR2 SMNVEV (reference sequence). Assay: immunoSEQ multiplex PCR; the TCRdb copy retains only in-frame clones and omits some. The sample has 20,000 or so clones; roughly 82% are singletons. Study findings and constraints: 8/27 top patient clones versus 2/35 control clones were TRBV06-family. Approximately 25% of private leukemic clonotypes occurred rarely in other patients' non-leukemic repertoires. Without putative leukemic clones, patient CD4-sorted repertoires remained more clonal than healthy CD4+ repertoires.

This clone occurred a few times. Its antigen is unidentified. The sample consisted of CD4+ T cells from blood buffy coats. This clonotype was obtained from a human donor in good health. V usage is TRBV27 and J usage is TRBJ2-1; 9 bases align to TRBD2. CDR3 DNA sequence: TGTGCCAGCAGTCCCGTCCTAGCGGGACCTTACCACAATGAGCAGTTCTTC. Translated, it gives CASSPVLAGPYHNEQFF.